These T cell receptor beta chains were read from a single sample in a study of blood T cells in healthy people across ages. Via MiXCR, TCRdb re-called the 5' RACE reads, giving one row per CDR3 protein. Seen here are about 630,000 distinct CDR3 sequences, 21% observed once, and the top ten hold 3.5% to 4%. Sequencing used blood. The receptors here all came from a man between 65 and 85 years old in good health. Each CDR3 is given with its conserved first and last residue. A D gene is named only where the DNA matches it firmly. Size values are once, few and many counts, or a class for expanded clones, and some rows have none.

D,V,J,size,length,CDR3,DNA
NA,TRBV12-3/TRBV12-4,TRBJ2-6,NA,16,CASIGQDPSGANVLTF,TGTGCCAGCATCGGGCAGGACCCCTCTGGGGCCAACGTCCTGACTTTC
TRBD2,TRBV20-1,TRBJ2-5,NA,16,CSARERPGTSGETQYF,TGCAGTGCTAGAGAACGACCCGGGACTAGTGGAGAGACCCAGTACTTC
TRBD1,TRBV12-3/TRBV12-4,TRBJ1-2,many,14,CASSPWTGPYGYTF,TGTGCCAGCAGTCCGTGGACAGGGCCCTATGGCTACACCTTC
NA,TRBV2,TRBJ2-1,few,12,CASSTYLNEQFF,TGTGCCAGCAGTACCTATCTGAATGAGCAGTTCTTC
NA,TRBV27,TRBJ1-2,NA,14,CASSPAPGRGGYTF,TGTGCCAGCAGTCCGGCCCCAGGGCGGGGGGGCTACACCTTC
NA,TRBV4-1,TRBJ1-4,few,17,CASSQGFDGVLNEKLFF,TGCGCCAGCAGCCAAGGTTTCGACGGGGTTCTTAATGAAAAACTGTTTTTT
NA,TRBV5-1,TRBJ1-1,NA,15,CASSIQGGAFTEAFF,TGCGCCAGCAGCATACAGGGAGGTGCATTCACTGAAGCTTTCTTT
TRBD1,TRBV28,TRBJ1-1,few,15,CASRGQEHMNTEAFF,TGTGCCAGCCGGGGACAGGAACACATGAACACTGAAGCTTTCTTT
NA,TRBV6-6,TRBJ2-7,many,14,CASNNGGSTYEQYF,TGTGCCAGCAATAACGGGGGCAGTACCTACGAGCAGTACTTC
TRBD2,TRBV6-4,TRBJ2-7,NA,15,CASSAASGNLHEQYF,TGTGCCAGCAGTGCTGCTAGCGGGAATTTACACGAGCAGTACTTC
TRBD2,TRBV20-1,TRBJ2-1,NA,13,CTSTGTSGRPQFF,TGCACCTCCACCGGGACTAGCGGGAGGCCTCAGTTCTTC
NA,TRBV18,TRBJ2-1,few,15,CASSQTGFRYNEQFF,TGTGCCAGCTCACAAACAGGGTTTAGGTACAATGAGCAGTTCTTC
TRBD2,TRBV3-1,TRBJ2-1,few,17,CASSHALGPAGSNEQFF,TGTGCCAGCAGCCACGCCTTGGGTCCAGCGGGGAGTAATGAGCAGTTCTTC
TRBD1,TRBV4-1,TRBJ1-4,few,16,CASSQDQAGGNEKLFF,TGCGCCAGCAGCCAAGATCAGGCAGGGGGCAACGAAAAACTGTTTTTT
TRBD2,TRBV3-1,TRBJ2-1,few,14,CASSPTSGITEQFF,TGTGCCAGCAGCCCTACTAGCGGGATAACTGAGCAGTTCTTC
NA,TRBV12-5,TRBJ2-3,NA,14,CASGLGQGPDTQYF,TGTGCTAGTGGTTTGGGCCAGGGCCCAGATACGCAGTATTTT
TRBD1,TRBV20-1,TRBJ2-4,once,14,CSAPRGHGENIQYF,TGCAGTGCTCCCAGGGGGCACGGCGAAAACATTCAGTACTTC
NA,TRBV2,TRBJ2-3,few,15,CASSLRLRSTDTQYF,TGTGCCAGCAGCCTAAGGTTGCGGAGCACAGATACGCAGTATTTT
NA,TRBV7-9,TRBJ2-7,NA,13,CASSLGRDGEQYF,TGTGCCAGCAGCTTAGGCAGGGACGGCGAGCAGTACTTC
NA,TRBV3-1,TRBJ2-5,once,17,CASSQERKSTGRKTQYF,TGTGCCAGCAGCCAAGAAAGAAAGTCCACCGGCAGGAAGACCCAGTACTTC
NA,TRBV3-1,TRBJ1-2,few,15,CASSQVGPENYGYTF,TGTGCCAGCAGCCAAGTTGGGCCAGAGAACTATGGCTACACCTTC
NA,TRBV5-1,TRBJ2-1,few,15,CASSLAEGFGDEQFF,TGCGCCAGCAGCTTGGCCGAGGGGTTTGGGGATGAGCAGTTCTTC
NA,TRBV6-2/TRBV6-3,TRBJ1-1,few,15,CASSYWAGRGTEAFF,TGTGCCAGCAGTTACTGGGCAGGCCGTGGGACTGAAGCTTTCTTT
TRBD1,TRBV30,TRBJ1-4,few,15,CAWSLGGATNEKLFF,TGTGCCTGGAGTTTAGGGGGCGCAACTAATGAAAAACTGTTTTTT
NA,TRBV20-1,TRBJ1-2,NA,16,CSARDRVLSPLYGYTF,TGCAGTGCTAGAGATCGCGTGCTCAGTCCTCTTTATGGCTACACCTTC
TRBD2,TRBV5-1,TRBJ2-1,many,17,CASSLSSGRASYNEQFF,TGCGCCAGCAGCTTGTCTAGCGGGAGGGCCTCGTACAATGAGCAGTTCTTC
NA,TRBV5-5,TRBJ1-3,NA,16,CASSPLQGGYGNTIYF,TGTGCCAGCAGCCCGCTACAGGGAGGGTACGGAAACACCATATATTTT
NA,TRBV28,TRBJ1-4,NA,14,CASSPPGVGEKLFF,TGTGCCAGCAGTCCGCCGGGGGTCGGGGAAAAACTGTTTTTT
TRBD2,TRBV5-1,TRBJ2-1,NA,15,CASSTSGELYNEQFF,TGCGCCAGCAGCACTAGCGGTGAGCTCTACAATGAGCAGTTCTTC
TRBD1,TRBV7-9,TRBJ2-1,NA,13,CAGSGTVDNEQFF,TGTGCCGGCTCCGGGACAGTTGACAATGAGCAGTTCTTC
NA,TRBV2,TRBJ2-6,few,15,CTSSETGSGANVLTF,TGTACCAGCAGTGAAACAGGGTCTGGGGCCAACGTCCTGACTTTC
TRBD2,TRBV12-3/TRBV12-4,TRBJ2-2,NA,15,CASLPLRESTGELFF,TGTGCCAGCCTCCCGCTGCGGGAGTCCACCGGGGAGCTGTTTTTT
NA,TRBV5-1,TRBJ1-1,few,14,CASRAGSPNTEAFF,TGCGCCAGCCGGGCAGGGAGCCCGAACACTGAAGCTTTCTTT
NA,TRBV12-3/TRBV12-4,TRBJ2-7,few,14,CASSPRRDGYEQYF,TGTGCCAGCAGTCCCAGAAGGGATGGGTACGAGCAGTACTTC
NA,TRBV6-2/TRBV6-3,TRBJ1-5,NA,14,CASSYRNSNQPQHF,TGTGCCAGCAGTTACAGGAATAGCAATCAGCCCCAGCATTTT
TRBD2,TRBV3-1,TRBJ2-1,NA,16,CASSQDKLAGVGEQFF,TGCGCCAGCAGCCAAGATAAACTAGCGGGAGTGGGTGAGCAGTTCTTC
TRBD1,TRBV25-1,TRBJ1-4,NA,15,CASSVDRAANEKLFF,TGTGCCAGCAGTGTGGACAGGGCAGCTAATGAAAAACTGTTTTTT
NA,TRBV7-8,TRBJ2-7,NA,11,CASIDSYEQYF,TGTGCCAGCATCGACAGCTACGAGCAGTACTTC
TRBD2,TRBV5-1,TRBJ2-4,NA,18,CASSLKGLAGASKNIQYF,TGCGCCAGCAGCCTAAAGGGACTAGCGGGAGCTTCCAAAAACATTCAGTACTTC
NA,TRBV7-2,TRBJ2-5,many,14,CASSSRDLQETQYF,TGTGCCAGCAGCTCCCGGGACTTGCAAGAGACCCAGTACTTC
NA,TRBV27,TRBJ2-7,NA,13,CASATRGAYEQYF,TGTGCCAGCGCGACTCGGGGAGCTTACGAGCAGTACTTC
NA,TRBV24-1,TRBJ2-1,NA,16,CATSDFQGDIYNEQFF,TGTGCCACCAGTGATTTCCAGGGTGATATTTACAATGAGCAGTTCTTC
NA,TRBV12-3/TRBV12-4,TRBJ1-4,few,14,CASSYRTLGEKLFF,TGTGCCAGCAGTTATCGGACCCTTGGGGAAAAACTGTTTTTT